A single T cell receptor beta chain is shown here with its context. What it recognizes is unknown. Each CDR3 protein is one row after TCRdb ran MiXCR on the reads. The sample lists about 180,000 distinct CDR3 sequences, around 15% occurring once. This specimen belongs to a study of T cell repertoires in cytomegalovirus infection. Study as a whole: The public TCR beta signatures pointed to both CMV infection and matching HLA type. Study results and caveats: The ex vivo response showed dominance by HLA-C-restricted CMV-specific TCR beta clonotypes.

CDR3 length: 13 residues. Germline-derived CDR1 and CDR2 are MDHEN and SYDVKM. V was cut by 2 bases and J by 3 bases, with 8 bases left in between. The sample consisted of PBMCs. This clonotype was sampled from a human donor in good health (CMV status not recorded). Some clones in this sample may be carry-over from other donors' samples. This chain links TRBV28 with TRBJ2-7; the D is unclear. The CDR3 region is CASSLLRNYEQYF. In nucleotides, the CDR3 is TGTGCCAGCAGTTTACTAAGGAACTACGAGCAGTACTTC.